The T cell receptor (beta chain) described here comes from a study of T cell changes during pregnancy in multiple sclerosis (dated by TCRdb to about 2019). The study in broad terms: The study examined how the T cell repertoire changed over the course of pregnancy in women with multiple sclerosis.

In this sample, this clone turned up many times. Its antigen is unknown. Per-base quality was not reported, and no clone a single base away is much larger than it. The library was made by the immunoSEQ multiplex PCR assay. In its TCRdb copy, this immuneACCESS table keeps in-frame sequences only and misses some clones. Where compared with another copy, unresolved V genes explain less than half of these, and the others have no known cause. This sample holds around 96,000 clones; roughly 94% were observed only once. The biggest ten clones account for 1.5% to 2% of the sample. V drops 2 bases and J drops 3 bases, leaving 11 bases in between. CDR1 MDHEN and CDR2 SYDVKM are derived from the germline V gene. The cysteine opens and the phenylalanine closes a CDR3 of 14 amino acids. Only the CDR3 part of the read is kept: 42 bases, read in frame from the first base.

The rearrangement combines TRBV28 with TRBJ2-7, with an unclear D gene assignment. Sequencing used peripheral blood, obtained after pregnancy. The origin of this receptor is a female donor in good health, enrolled as a control in a pregnancy study. CDR3 loop: CASSLGHAVYEQYF. The DNA sequence reads TGTGCCAGCAGTTTAGGGCACGCCGTCTACGAGCAGTACTTC.